This T cell receptor (beta chain) was sequenced for a study of regulatory T cells in long-lasting Graves disease. Germline V lookup: CDR1 SGHTA, CDR2 FQGNSA. Trimming removed 4 bases at V and 4 bases at J, with 13 bases between. This CDR3 spans 15 amino acids. Time point indicated: newly diagnosed GD, antithyroid drugs for less than 3 months. Preparation of the TCR library used RNA extracted from PBMCs. This clonotype was counted at least ten times. Arm-PCR of CDR3 regions with iRepertoire HTBI primers generated TCR beta libraries. TCRdb recomputed calls from the multiplex PCR reads with MiXCR, one row per CDR3 protein. The table lists approximately 470,000 distinct CDR3 sequences, roughly 17% of them singletons. This same sample was also part of a study on T cells in Graves' hyperthyroidism and ophthalmopathy.

The sequencing used peripheral blood mononuclear cells (PBMCs), collected at new diagnosis, from a patient treated with antithyroid drugs. The genes are TRBV7-2 and TRBJ1-4; a weak D match, TRBD1 (5 bases). This TCR came from a man aged 40-55 years with Graves disease. The chain's CDR3 is CASSYKRQYNEKLFF. CDR3 sequence (DNA): TGTGCCAGCAGCTACAAAAGACAGTATAATGAAAAACTGTTTTTT. The entire variable domain, with the rest obtained from reference TRBV7-2 and TRBJ1-4, is as follows: GAGVSQSPSNKVTEKGKDVELRCDPISGHTALYWYRQSLGQGLEFLIYFQGNSAPDKSGLPSDRFSAERTGGSVSTLTIQRTQQEDSAVYLCASSYKRQYNEKLFFGSGTQLSVL.